This T cell receptor (beta chain) was recorded in a study of Tregs in tolerant kidney transplant recipients. Study as a whole: Mixed chimerism was transient after nonmyeloablative marrow transplants from related graft donors.

Some clones are missing from TCRdb's copy, which holds only in-frame ones; the method was immunoSEQ multiplex PCR. The profile shows some 66,000 clones, roughly 92% of them singletons. Findings of the study overall: Donor-specific Treg expansion exceeded global Treg expansion in tolerant patients, suggesting antigen drive. Changing PCR primers prevented nucleotide comparison between some patients' samples. Few patients were studied, so findings need validation in larger groups.

CDR1 and CDR2 from the germline V gene are MNHNS and SASEGT. This CDR3 contains 14 residues. Trimming cost V 5 bases and J 5 bases; bases outside gene matches: 3. Regarding this clone: No antigen is known for it.

The source material was CD8+ T cells from blood, sampled before the transplant. The gene calls are TRBV6-1 and TRBJ1-5, with TRBD1 matching 10 bases. The origin of this receptor is a human donor who received a combined kidney and bone marrow transplant. CDR3 DNA: TGTGCCAGCAGTCAGACAGGGGGCGATCAGCCCCAGCATTTT. This sequence encodes CASSQTGGDQPQHF.